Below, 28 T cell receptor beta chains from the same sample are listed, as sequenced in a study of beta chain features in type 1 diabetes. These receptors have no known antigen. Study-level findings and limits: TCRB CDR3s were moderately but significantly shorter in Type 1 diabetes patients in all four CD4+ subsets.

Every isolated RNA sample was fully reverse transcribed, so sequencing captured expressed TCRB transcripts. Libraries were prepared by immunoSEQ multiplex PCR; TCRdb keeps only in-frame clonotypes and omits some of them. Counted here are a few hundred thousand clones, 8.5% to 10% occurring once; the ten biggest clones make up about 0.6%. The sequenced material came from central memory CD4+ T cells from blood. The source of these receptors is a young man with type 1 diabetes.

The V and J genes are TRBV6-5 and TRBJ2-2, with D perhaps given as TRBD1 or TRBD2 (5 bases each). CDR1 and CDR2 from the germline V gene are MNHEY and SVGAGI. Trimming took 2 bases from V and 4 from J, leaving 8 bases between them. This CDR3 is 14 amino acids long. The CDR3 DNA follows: TGTGCCAGCAGTTACCAGGGACGCACCGGGGAGCTGTTTTTT. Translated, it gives CASSYQGRTGELFF.

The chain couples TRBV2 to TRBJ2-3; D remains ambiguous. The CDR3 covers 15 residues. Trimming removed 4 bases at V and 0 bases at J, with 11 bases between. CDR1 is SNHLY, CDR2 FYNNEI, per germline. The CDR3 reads CASSGTTYSTDTQYF. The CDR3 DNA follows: TGTGCCAGCAGTGGAACTACCTATAGCACAGATACGCAGTATTTT.

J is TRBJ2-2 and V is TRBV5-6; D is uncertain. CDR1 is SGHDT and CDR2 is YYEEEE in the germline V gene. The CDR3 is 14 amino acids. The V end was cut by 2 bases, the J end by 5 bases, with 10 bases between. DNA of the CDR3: TGTGCCAGCAGCTTCTCCGCTATAACCGGGGAGCTGTTTTTT. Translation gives CASSFSAITGELFF. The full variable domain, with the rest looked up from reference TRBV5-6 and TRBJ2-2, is DAGVTQSPTHLIKTRGQQVTLRCSPKSGHDTVSWYQQALGQGPQFIFQYYEEEERQRGNFPDRFSGHQFPNYSSELNVNALLLGDSALYLCASSFSAITGELFFGEGSRLTVL.

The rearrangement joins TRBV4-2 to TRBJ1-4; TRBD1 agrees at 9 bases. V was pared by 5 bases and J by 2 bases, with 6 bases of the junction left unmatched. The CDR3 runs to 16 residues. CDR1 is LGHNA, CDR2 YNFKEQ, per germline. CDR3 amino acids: CASSLQGAGTNEKLFF. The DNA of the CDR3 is TGTGCCAGCAGCTTACAGGGGGCAGGGACTAATGAAAAACTGTTTTTT.

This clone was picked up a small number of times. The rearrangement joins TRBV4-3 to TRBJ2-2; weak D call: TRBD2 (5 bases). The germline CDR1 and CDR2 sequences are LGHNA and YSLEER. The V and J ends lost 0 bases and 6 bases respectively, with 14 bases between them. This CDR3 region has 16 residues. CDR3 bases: TGCGCCAGCAGCCAAGAGAGGCTAGGGAGCGCCGGGGAGCTGTTTTTT. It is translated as CASSQERLGSAGELFF.

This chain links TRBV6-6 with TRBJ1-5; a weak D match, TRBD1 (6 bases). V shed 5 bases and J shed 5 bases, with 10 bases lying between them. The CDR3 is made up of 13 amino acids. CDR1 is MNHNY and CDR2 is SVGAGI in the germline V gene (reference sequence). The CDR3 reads CASSTQGHQPQHF. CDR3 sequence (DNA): TGTGCCAGCAGTACACAGGGACATCAGCCCCAGCATTTT.

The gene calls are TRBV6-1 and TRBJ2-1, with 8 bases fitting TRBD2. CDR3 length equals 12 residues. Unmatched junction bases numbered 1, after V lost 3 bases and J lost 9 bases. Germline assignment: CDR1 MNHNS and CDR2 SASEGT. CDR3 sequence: CASSELAGEQFF. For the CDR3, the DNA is TGTGCCAGCAGTGAGCTAGCGGGTGAGCAGTTCTTC.

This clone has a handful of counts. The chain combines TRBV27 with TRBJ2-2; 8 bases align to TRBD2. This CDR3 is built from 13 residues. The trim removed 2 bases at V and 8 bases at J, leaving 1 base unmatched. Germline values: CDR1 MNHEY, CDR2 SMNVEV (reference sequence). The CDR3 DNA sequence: TGTGCCAGCAGTTTAAAGCGGGAGGGGGAGCTGTTTTTT. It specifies CASSLKREGELFF.

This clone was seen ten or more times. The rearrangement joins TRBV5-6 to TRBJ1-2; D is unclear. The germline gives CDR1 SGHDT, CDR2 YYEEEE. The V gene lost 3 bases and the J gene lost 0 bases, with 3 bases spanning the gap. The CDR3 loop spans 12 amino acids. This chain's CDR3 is CASSSPNYGYTF. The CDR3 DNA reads TGTGCCAGCAGCTCCCCTAACTATGGCTACACCTTC.

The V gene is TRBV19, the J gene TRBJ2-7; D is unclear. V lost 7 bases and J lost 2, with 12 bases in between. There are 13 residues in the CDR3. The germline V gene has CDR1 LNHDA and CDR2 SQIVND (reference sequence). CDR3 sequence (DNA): TGTGCCAGTAACCCGGGCCACCCCTACGAGCAGTACTTC. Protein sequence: CASNPGHPYEQYF.

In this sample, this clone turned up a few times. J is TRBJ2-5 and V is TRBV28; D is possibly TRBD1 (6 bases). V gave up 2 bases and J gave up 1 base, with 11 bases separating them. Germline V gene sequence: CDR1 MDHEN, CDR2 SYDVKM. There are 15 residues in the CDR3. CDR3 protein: CASSLGQGTQETQYF. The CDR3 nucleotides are TGTGCCAGCAGTTTAGGGCAGGGGACCCAAGAGACCCAGTACTTC.

CDR3: CASSSYILSVLTF. CDR3 DNA sequence: TGTGCCAGCAGCTCGTATATTCTTTCCGTCCTGACTTTC. V and J are TRBV7-2 and TRBJ2-6; D gene uncertain. The germline V gene has CDR1 SGHTA and CDR2 FQGNSA. V was pared by 4 bases and J by 12 bases, with 13 bases between. The CDR3 is 13 residues long.

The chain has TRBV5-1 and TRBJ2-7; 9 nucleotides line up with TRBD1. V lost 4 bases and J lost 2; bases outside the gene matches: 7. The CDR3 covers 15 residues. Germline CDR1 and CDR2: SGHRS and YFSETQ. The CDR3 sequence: CASSPRQGVAYEQYF. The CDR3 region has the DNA TGCGCCAGCAGCCCGCGACAGGGGGTAGCCTACGAGCAGTACTTC.

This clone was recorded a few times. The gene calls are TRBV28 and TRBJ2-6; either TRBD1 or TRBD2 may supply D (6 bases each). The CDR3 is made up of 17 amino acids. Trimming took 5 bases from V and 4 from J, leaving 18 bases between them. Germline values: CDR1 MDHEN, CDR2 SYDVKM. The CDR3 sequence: CASSPFSRGGGANVLTF. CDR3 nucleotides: TGTGCCAGCAGTCCTTTCTCCAGGGGAGGAGGGGCCAACGTCCTGACTTTC.

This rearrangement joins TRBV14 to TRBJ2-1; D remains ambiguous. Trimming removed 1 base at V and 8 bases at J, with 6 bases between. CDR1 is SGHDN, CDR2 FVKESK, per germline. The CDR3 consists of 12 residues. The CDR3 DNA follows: TGTGCCAGCAGCCAAGCACGCTATGAGCAGTTCTTC. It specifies CASSQARYEQFF.

Here the CDR3 reads CASSSIGTSGYNEQFF. CDR3 bases: TGTGCCAGTAGTTCCATCGGGACTAGCGGATACAATGAGCAGTTCTTC. This chain connects TRBV19 to TRBJ2-1; TRBD2 agrees at 11 bases. V lost 5 bases, J lost 4 bases, and 7 bases stayed unmatched. The V gene's germline CDR1 is LNHDA and CDR2 SQIVND (reference sequence). CDR3 length: 16 residues. Full variable domain (remainder filled in from reference TRBV19 and TRBJ2-1): DGGITQSPKYLFRKEGQNVTLSCEQNLNHDAMYWYRQDPGQGLRLIYYSQIVNDFQKGDIAEGYSVSREKKESFPLTVTSAQKNPTAFYLCASSSIGTSGYNEQFFGPGTRLTVL.

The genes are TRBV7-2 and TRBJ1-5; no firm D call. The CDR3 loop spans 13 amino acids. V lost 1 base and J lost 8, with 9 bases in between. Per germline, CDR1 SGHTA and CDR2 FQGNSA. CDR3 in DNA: TGTGCCAGCAGCTTAGGTGCCGGGGAGCCCCAGCATTTT. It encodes CASSLGAGEPQHF.

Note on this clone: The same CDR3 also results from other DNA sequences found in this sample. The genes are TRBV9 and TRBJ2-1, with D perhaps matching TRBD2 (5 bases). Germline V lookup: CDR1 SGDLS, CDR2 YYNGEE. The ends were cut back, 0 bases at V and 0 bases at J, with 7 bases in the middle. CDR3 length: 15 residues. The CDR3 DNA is TGTGCCAGCAGCGTAGCCGGGGACTCCTACAATGAGCAGTTCTTC. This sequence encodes CASSVAGDSYNEQFF.

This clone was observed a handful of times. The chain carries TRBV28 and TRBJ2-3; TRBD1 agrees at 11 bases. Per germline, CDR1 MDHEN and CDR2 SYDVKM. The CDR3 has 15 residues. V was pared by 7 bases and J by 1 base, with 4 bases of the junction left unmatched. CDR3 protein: CASTPGQGGTDTQYF. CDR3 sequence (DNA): TGTGCCAGCACCCCGGGACAGGGGGGCACAGATACGCAGTATTTT.

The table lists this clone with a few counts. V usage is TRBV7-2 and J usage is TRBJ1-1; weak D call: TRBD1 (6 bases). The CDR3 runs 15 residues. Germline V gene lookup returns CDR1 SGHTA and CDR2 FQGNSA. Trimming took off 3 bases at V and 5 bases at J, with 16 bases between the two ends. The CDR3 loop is CASSFRQVRQTEAFF. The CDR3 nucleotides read TGTGCCAGCAGCTTCCGACAGGTTCGGCAGACTGAAGCTTTCTTT.

CDR3 coding DNA: TGCGCCAGCAGCTTTTCTCTGGTGGGAGAAGAGACCCAGTACTTC. Translating it yields CASSFSLVGEETQYF. The chain joins TRBV5-1 to TRBJ2-5, with a weak D call TRBD2 (5 bases). The CDR3 covers 15 residues. Germline lookup yields CDR1 SGHRS and CDR2 YFSETQ. V shed 2 bases and J shed 3 bases, with 14 bases lying between them.

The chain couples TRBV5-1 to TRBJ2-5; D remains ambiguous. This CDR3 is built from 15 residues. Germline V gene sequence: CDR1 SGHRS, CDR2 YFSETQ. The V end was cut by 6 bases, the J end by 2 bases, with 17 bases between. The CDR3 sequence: CASTLLESGQETQYF. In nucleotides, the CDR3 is TGCGCCAGCACCCTTTTGGAGTCGGGTCAAGAGACCCAGTACTTC.

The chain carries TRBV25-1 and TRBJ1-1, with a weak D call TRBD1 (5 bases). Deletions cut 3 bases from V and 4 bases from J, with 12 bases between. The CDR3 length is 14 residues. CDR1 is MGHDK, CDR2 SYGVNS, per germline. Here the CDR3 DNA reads TGTGCCAGCAGTGAGCAGGGCGGAATCACTGAAGCTTTCTTT. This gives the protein CASSEQGGITEAFF.

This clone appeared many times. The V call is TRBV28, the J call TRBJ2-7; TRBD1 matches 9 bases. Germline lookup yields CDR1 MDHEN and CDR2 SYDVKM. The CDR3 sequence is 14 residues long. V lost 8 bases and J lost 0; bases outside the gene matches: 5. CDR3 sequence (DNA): TGTGCCAGCGTTACGGGACAGGGCTCCTACGAGCAGTACTTC. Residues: CASVTGQGSYEQYF.

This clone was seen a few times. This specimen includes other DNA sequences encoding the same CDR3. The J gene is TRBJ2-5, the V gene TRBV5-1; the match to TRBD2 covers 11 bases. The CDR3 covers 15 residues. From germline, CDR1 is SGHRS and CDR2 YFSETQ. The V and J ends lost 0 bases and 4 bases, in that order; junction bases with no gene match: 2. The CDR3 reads CASSLGTSGRETQYF. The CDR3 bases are TGCGCCAGCAGCTTGGGAACTAGCGGGAGAGAGACCCAGTACTTC.

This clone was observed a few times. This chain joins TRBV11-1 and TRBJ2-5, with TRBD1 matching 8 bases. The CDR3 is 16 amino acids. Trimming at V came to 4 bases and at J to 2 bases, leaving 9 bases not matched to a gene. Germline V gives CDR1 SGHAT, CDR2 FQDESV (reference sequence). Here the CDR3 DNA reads TGTGCCAGCAGCTATGCCGGGACAGGAGATCAAGAGACCCAGTACTTC. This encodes CASSYAGTGDQETQYF.

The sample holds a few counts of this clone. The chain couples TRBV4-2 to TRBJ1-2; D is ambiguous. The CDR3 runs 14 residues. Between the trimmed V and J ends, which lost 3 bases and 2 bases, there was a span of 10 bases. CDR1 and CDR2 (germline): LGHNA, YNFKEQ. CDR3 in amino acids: CASSQTDGNYGYTF. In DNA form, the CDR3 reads TGTGCCAGCAGCCAGACCGACGGGAACTATGGCTACACCTTC.

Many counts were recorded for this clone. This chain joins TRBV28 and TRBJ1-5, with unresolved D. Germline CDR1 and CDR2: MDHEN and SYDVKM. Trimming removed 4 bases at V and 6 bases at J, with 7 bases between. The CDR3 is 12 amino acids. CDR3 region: CASSSQGQPQHF. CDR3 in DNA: TGTGCCAGCAGTTCCCAAGGTCAGCCCCAGCATTTT. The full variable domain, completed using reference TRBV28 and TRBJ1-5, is DVKVTQSSRYLVKRTGEKVFLECVQDMDHENMFWYRQDPGLGLRLIYFSYDVKMKEKGDIPEGYSVSREKKERFSLILESASTNQTSMYLCASSSQGQPQHFGDGTRLSIL.